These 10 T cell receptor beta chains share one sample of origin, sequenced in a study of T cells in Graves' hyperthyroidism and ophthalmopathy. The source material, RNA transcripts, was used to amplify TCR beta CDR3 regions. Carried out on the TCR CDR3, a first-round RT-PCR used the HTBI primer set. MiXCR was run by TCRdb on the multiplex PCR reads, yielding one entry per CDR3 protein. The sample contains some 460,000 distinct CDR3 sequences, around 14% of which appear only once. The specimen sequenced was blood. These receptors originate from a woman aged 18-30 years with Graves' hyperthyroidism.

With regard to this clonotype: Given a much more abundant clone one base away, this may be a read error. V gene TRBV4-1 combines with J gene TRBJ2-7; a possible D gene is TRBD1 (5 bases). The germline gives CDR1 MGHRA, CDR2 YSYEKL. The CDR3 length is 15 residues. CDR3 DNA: TGCGCCAGCAGCCAAATCAGGGAACCAACCTACGATCAGTACTTC. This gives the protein CASSQIREPTYDQYF.

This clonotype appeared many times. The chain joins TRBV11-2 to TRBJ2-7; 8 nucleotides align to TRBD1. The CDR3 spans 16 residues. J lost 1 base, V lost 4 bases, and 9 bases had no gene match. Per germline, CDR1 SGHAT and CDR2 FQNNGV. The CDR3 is CASSYGPRDRSYEQYF. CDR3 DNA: TGTGCCAGCAGCTATGGCCCCCGGGACAGGTCCTACGAGCAGTACTTC.

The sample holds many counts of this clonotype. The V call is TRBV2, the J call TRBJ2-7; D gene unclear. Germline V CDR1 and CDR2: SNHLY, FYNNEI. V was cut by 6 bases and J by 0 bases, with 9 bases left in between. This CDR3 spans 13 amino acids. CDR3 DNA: TGTGCCAGCAGGGGCTTCAGCTCCTACGAGCAGTACTTC. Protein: CASRGFSSYEQYF.

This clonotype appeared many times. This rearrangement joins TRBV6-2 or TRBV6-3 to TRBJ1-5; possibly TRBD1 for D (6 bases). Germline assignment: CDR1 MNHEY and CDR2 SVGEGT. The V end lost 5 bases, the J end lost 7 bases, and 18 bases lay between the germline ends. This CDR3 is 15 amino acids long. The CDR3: CASSLRGQGQQPQHF. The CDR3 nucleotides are TGTGCCAGCAGTCTCCGGGGGCAGGGACAACAGCCCCAGCATTTT.

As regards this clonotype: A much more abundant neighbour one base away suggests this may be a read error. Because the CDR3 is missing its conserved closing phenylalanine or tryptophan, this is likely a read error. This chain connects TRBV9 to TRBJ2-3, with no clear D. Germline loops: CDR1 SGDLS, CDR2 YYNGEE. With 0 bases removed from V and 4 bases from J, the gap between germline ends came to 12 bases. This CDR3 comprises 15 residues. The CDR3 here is CASSVEGIPPDTQYL. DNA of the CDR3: TGTGCCAGCAGCGTAGAGGGTATCCCCCCAGATACGCAGTATCTT.

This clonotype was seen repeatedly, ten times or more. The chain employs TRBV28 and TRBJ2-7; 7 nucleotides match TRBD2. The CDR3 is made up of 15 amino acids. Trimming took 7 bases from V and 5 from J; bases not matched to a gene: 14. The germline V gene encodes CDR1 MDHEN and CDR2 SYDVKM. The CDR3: CASTPVDIRGDEQYF. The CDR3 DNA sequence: TGTGCCAGCACCCCCGTGGACATCCGGGGGGACGAGCAGTACTTC.

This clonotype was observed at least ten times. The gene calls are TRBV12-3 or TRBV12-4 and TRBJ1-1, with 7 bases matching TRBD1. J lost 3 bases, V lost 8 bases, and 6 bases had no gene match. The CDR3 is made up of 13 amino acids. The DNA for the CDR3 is TGTGCCAGCCTGACAGGGACCGACACTGAAGCTTTCTTT. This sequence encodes CASLTGTDTEAFF.

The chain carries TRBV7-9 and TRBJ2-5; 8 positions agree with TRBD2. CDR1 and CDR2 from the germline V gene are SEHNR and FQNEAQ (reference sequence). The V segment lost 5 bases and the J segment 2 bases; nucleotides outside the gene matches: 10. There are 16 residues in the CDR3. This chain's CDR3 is CASSTPSGLTQETQYF. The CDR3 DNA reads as TGTGCCAGCAGCACCCCTAGCGGGCTAACACAAGAGACCCAGTACTTC.

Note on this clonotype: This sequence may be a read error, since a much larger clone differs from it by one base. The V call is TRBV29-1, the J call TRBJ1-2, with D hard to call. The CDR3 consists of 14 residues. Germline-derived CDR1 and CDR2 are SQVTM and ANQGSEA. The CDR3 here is CSVPRGAANYGYPF. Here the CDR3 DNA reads TGCAGCGTTCCACGGGGAGCCGCTAACTATGGCTACCCCTTC.

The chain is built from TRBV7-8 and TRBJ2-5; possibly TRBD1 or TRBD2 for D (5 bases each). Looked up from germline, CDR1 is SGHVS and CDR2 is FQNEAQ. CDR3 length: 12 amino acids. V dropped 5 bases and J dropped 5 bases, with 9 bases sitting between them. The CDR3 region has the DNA TGTGCCAGCAGCGTGGGGGACGAGACCCAGTACTTC. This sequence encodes CASSVGDETQYF.